These T cell receptor beta chains were read from a single sample in a study of CD8+CD57+ T cells in acquired aplastic anemia. TCRdb re-called the reads with MiXCR, one entry per CDR3 protein. The table has approximately 470,000 distinct CDR3 sequences, approximately 33% seen once. The sample was sorted CD4+, CD8+, or CD8+CD57+ T cells (not recorded which) from PBMCs. These receptors came from a human donor with aplastic anemia. Both conserved end residues are part of each CDR3. A D gene is named only where the DNA matches it firmly. Only some rows state a clone size, as once, few, many or a class for expanded clones.

J gene | D gene | V gene | clone size | CDR3 DNA | CDR3 protein
TRBJ2-7 | - | TRBV20-1 | many | TGCAGTGCCCAGGGACGCACAACCTACGAGCAGTACTTC | CSAQGRTTYEQYF
TRBJ1-4 | TRBD1 | TRBV25-1 | - | TGTGCCAGCAGTTTGCCCGGACAGGGGGAGGAAAAACTGTTTTTT | CASSLPGQGEEKLFF
TRBJ1-5 | - | TRBV7-7 | many | TGTGGAACGGGAGGGAATCAGCCCCAGCATTTT | CGTGGNQPQHF
TRBJ1-6 | - | TRBV18 | few | TGTGCCAGCTCACCAGATAGGAGCGGCTCACCCCTCCACTTT | CASSPDRSGSPLHF
TRBJ2-3 | - | TRBV20-1 | few | TGCAGTGTACATAGCGGATCTAGCACAGATACGCAGTATTTT | CSVHSGSSTDTQYF
TRBJ1-1 | - | TRBV7-9 | - | TGTGCCAGCGAAAGACAGATGAACACTGAAGCTTTCTTT | CASERQMNTEAFF
TRBJ2-5 | TRBD2 | TRBV10-3 | few | TGTGCCATCAGTGATGCCGGGACTAGCGGGAGGTATCAAGAGACCCAGTACTTC | CAISDAGTSGRYQETQYF
TRBJ1-6 | - | TRBV30 | - | TGTGCCTGGAGTGTTTCGCTCGTTCTACTCTATAATTCACCCCTCCACTTT | CAWSVSLVLLYNSPLHF
TRBJ1-2 | - | TRBV30 | - | TGTGCCTGGAGCCCGGGACAAGGAGGCTACACCTTC | CAWSPGQGGYTF
TRBJ2-5 | TRBD2 | TRBV5-4 | few | TGTGCCAGCAGCTTGGGGACTAGCGGACGAATACAAGAGACCCAGTACTTC | CASSLGTSGRIQETQYF
TRBJ1-1 | - | TRBV10-3 | few | TGTGCCATCAGTGACTGGGGAACTGAAGCTTTCTTT | CAISDWGTEAFF
TRBJ1-1 | TRBD1 | TRBV5-1 | many | TGCGCCAGCAGCCCAGGGACAGGGAAAGCTTTCTTT | CASSPGTGKAFF
TRBJ1-3 | TRBD1 | TRBV5-6 | - | TGTGCCCGCAGCCCCGACAGGGAAGCTGGAAACACCATATATTTT | CARSPDREAGNTIYF
TRBJ2-2 | - | TRBV2 | - | TGTGCCAGCAGGGTCGGGACCCAACAGACCGGGGAGCTGTTTTTT | CASRVGTQQTGELFF
TRBJ2-2 | - | TRBV10-3 | - | TGTGCCAGCAGACCCGCGGGGAACACCGGGGAGCTGTTTTTT | CASRPAGNTGELFF
TRBJ1-2 | TRBD1 | TRBV5-5 | many | TGTGCCAGCAGGCATCGACAGGGCGGATTCTTTGATGGCTACACCTTC | CASRHRQGGFFDGYTF
TRBJ1-2 | TRBD1 | TRBV24-1 | - | TGTGCCACCAGTGACCCAGGACAGGGATCCTACACCTTC | CATSDPGQGSYTF
TRBJ1-1 | - | TRBV19 | many | TGTGCCAGCCGGGACACCACGCGCGGTGAAGCTTTCTTT | CASRDTTRGEAFF
TRBJ1-4 | TRBD1 | TRBV4-1 | - | TGCGCCAGCAGCCAACCGACAGGGCGGGGGGAAAAACTGTTTTTT | CASSQPTGRGEKLFF
TRBJ2-5 | - | TRBV2 | - | TGTGCCAGCAGTGAAGCGCTTGGCAAGAAAGAGACCCAGTACTTC | CASSEALGKKETQYF
TRBJ1-6 | TRBD1 | TRBV28 | - | TGTGCCAGCAGTTTAGGAGGGACAGGGGGCAGTTCACCCCTCCACTTT | CASSLGGTGGSSPLHF
TRBJ1-2 | - | TRBV5-6 | few | TGTGCCAGCAGCGATTCCAGGGACGGCAACTATGGCTACACCTTC | CASSDSRDGNYGYTF
TRBJ1-2 | TRBD1 | TRBV28 | few | TGTGCCAGCAGTTCGGGGACAGGGGTGAACTATGGCTACACCTTC | CASSSGTGVNYGYTF
TRBJ2-7 | - | TRBV9 | few | TGTGCCAGCAGCGTAGCTAGCTCGCTCTCCTACGAGCAGTACTTC | CASSVASSLSYEQYF
TRBJ2-1 | TRBD1 | TRBV19 | many | TGTGCCAGTAGTCCTCGGGACAGAGGTGAGCAGTTCTTC | CASSPRDRGEQFF
TRBJ1-3 | - | TRBV18 | - | TGTGCCAGCTCTCTCCAGGACGCTGGAAACACCATATATTTT | CASSLQDAGNTIYF
TRBJ1-6 | - | TRBV11-2 | few | TGTGCCAGCAGCCCCAAGGGCCAGGGTTCTAATTCACCCCTCCACTTT | CASSPKGQGSNSPLHF
TRBJ2-1 | TRBD1 | TRBV24-1 | once | TGTGCCACCAGTGAATCGACAGGGGGCTCGGTTAAGCAGTTCTTC | CATSESTGGSVKQFF
TRBJ1-2 | TRBD1 | TRBV29-1 | few | TGCAGCGCTGATCATACAGGGGAAAATTATGGCTACACCTTC | CSADHTGENYGYTF
TRBJ2-3 | TRBD2 | TRBV2 | few | TGTGCCAGCAACCCTAGCGGGAGCACAGATACTCAGTATTTT | CASNPSGSTDTQYF
TRBJ2-5 | TRBD2 | TRBV5-1 | few | TGCGCCAGCAGCCCCACGCCCCGGACTAGCGGTATGCAAGAGACCCAGTACTTC | CASSPTPRTSGMQETQYF
TRBJ1-2 | - | TRBV12-3/TRBV12-4 | - | TGTGCCAGCAGTTGGGGGGGGAGAAGTGGCTACACCTTC | CASSWGGRSGYTF
TRBJ1-5 | - | TRBV3-1 | few | TGTGCCAGCAGCCAAGACACCGCGGTTCAGCCCCAGCATTTT | CASSQDTAVQPQHF
TRBJ2-7 | TRBD1 | TRBV29-1 | few | TGCAGCGTTGCCTGCAGGGGGCCGTACGAGCAGTACTTC | CSVACRGPYEQYF
TRBJ2-7 | - | TRBV12-3/TRBV12-4 | many | TGTGCCAGCAGTTTACAGGGAATGGGCGAGCAGTACTTC | CASSLQGMGEQYF